This TCR beta chain was recovered during a study of shared clonotypes between healthy human individuals. Repertoires were generated with immunoSEQ multiplex PCR, while TCRdb's copy carries only in-frame clones and drops some. The sample lists around 2,000,000 clones; about 95% were seen once. V trimming: 5 bases; J trimming: 3 bases; junction bases outside the gene matches: 5. The V gene's germline CDR1 is MNHEY and CDR2 SMNVEV (reference sequence). This CDR3 contains 15 residues. This chain uses TRBV27 with TRBJ2-7; 12 nucleotides agree with TRBD2. The receptor's source is a man younger than 35 in good health. Source material: naive CD4+ T cells sorted from blood. Sample subset: CD45RA+ positively selected. The chain's CDR3 is CASSTGLAGSYEQYF. The CDR3, as DNA: TGTGCCAGCAGTACAGGACTAGCGGGGAGCTACGAGCAGTACTTC.